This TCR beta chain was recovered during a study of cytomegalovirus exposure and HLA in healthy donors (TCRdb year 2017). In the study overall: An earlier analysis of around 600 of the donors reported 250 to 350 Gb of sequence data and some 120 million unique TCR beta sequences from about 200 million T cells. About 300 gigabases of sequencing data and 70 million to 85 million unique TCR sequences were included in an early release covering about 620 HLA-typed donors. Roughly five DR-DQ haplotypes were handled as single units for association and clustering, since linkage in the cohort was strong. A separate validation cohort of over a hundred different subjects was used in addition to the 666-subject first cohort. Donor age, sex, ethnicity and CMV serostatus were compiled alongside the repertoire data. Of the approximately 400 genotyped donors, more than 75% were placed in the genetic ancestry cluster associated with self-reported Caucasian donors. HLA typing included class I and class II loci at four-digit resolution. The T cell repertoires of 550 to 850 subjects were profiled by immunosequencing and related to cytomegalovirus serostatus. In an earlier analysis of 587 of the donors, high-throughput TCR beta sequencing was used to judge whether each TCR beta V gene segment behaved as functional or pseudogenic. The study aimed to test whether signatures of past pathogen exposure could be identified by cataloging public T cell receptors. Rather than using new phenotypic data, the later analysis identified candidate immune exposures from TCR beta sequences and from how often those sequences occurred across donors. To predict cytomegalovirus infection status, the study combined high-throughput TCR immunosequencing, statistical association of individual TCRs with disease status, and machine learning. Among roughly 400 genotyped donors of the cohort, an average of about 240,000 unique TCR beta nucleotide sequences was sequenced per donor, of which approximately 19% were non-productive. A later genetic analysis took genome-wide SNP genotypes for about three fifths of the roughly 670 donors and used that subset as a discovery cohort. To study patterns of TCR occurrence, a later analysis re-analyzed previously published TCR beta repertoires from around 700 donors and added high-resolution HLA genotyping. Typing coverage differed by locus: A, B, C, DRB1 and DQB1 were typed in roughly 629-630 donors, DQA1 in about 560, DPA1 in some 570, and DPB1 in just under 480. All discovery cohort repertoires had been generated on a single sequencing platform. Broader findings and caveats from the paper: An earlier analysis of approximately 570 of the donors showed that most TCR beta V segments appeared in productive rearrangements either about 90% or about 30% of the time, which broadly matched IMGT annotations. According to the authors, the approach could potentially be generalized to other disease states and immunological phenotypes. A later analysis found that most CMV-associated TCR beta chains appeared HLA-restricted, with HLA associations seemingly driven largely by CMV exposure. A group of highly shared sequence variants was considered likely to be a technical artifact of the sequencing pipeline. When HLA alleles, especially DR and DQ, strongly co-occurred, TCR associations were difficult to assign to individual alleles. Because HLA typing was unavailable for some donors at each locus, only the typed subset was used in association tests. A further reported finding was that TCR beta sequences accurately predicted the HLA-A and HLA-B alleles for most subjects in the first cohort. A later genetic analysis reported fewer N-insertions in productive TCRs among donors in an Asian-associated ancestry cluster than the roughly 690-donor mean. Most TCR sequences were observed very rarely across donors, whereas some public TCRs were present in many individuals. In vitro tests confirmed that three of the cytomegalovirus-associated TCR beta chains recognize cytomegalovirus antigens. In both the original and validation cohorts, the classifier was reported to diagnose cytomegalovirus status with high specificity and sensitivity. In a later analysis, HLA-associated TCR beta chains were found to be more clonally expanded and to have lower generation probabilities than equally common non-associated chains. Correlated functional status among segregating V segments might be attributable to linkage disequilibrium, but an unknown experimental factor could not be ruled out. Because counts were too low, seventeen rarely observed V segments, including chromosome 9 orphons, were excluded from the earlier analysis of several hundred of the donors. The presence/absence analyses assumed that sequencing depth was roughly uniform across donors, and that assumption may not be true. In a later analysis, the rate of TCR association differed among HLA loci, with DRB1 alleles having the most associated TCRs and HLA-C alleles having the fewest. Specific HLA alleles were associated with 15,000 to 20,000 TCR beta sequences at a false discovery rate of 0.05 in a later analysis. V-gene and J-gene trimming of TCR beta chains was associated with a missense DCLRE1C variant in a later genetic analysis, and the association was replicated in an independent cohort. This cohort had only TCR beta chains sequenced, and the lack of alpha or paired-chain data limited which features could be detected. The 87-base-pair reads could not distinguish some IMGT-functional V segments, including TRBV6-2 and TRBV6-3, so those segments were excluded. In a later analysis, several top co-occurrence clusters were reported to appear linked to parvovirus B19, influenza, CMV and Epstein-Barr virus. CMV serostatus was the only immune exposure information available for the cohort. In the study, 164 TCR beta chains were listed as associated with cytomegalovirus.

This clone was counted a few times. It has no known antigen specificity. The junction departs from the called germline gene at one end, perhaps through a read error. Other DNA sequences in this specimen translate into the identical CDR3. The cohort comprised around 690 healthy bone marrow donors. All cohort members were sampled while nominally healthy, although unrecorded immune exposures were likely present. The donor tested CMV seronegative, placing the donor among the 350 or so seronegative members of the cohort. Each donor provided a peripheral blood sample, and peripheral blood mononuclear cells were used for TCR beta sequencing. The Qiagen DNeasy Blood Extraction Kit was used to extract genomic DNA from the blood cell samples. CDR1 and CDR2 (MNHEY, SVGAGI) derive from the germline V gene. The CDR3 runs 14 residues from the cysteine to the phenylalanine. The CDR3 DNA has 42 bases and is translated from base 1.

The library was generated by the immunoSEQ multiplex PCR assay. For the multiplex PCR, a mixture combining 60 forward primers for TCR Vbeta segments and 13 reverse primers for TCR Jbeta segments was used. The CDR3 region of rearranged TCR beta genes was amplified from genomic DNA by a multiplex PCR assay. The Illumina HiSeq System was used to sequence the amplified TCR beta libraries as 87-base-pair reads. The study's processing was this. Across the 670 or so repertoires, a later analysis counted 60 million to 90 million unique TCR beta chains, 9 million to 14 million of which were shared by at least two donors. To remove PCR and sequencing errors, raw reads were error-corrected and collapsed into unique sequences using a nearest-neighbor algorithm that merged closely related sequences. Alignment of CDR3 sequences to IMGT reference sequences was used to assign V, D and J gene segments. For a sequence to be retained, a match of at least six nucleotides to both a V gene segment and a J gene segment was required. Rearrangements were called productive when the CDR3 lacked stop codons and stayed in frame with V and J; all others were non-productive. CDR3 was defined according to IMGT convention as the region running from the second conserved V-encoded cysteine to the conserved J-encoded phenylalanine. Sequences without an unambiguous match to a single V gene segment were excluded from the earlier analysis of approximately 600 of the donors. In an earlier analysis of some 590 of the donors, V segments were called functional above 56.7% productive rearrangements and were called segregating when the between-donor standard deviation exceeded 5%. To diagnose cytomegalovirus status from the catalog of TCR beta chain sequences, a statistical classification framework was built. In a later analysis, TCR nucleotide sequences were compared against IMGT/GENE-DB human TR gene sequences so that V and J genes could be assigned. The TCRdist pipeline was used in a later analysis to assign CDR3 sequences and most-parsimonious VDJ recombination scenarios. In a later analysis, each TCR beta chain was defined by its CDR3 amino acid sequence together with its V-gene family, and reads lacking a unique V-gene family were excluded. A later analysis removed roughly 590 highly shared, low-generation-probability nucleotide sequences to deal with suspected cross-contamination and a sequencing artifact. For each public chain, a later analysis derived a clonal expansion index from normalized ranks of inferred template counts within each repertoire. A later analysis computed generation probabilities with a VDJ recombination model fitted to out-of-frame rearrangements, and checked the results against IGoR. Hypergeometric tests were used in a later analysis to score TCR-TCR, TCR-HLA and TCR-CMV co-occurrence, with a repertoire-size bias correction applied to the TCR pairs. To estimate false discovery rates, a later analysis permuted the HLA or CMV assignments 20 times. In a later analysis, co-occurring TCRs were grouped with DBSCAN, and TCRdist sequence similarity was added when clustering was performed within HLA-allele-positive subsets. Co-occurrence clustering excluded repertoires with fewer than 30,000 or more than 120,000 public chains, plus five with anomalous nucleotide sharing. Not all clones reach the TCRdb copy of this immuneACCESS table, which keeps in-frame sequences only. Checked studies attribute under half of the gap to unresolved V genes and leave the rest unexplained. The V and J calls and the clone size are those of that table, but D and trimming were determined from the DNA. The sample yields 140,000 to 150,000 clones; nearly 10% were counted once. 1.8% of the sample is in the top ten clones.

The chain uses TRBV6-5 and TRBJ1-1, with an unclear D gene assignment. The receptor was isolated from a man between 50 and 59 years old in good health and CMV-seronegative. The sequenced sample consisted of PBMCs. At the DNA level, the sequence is TGTGCCAGCAGCCCATCACGGGAAAACACTGAGGCTTTCTTT. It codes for CASSPSRENTEAFF.